One TCR beta chain is described in this entry. There are many counts of this clonotype. What this receptor recognizes is not known. No base quality values were provided; no much bigger clone lies one nucleotide off. From the germline V gene (reference sequence), CDR1 is DFQATT and CDR2 is SNEGSKA. From the cysteine through the phenylalanine, the CDR3 covers 15 amino acids. This entry keeps only the CDR3 DNA: 45 bases, framed from base 1. Here V drops 5 bases and J drops 7 bases, and the junction holds 17 bases not matched to any gene. The sample comes from a study of Graves' ophthalmopathy and Graves' hyperthyroidism (dated 2018 in TCRdb). Context from the whole study: Peripheral blood samples were taken at the time of initial diagnosis, before any treatment was given. The study used signatures of the TCR beta repertoire to tell Graves' ophthalmopathy apart from Graves' hyperthyroidism and to predict which patients would progress to ophthalmopathy. In total, some 130 blood samples were TCR-sequenced: some 43 ophthalmopathy, some 75 hyperthyroidism and approximately 17 hyperthyroidism-to-ophthalmopathy patients. Once sampling was done, hyperthyroidism patients were given methimazole at a starting dose of 30 mg daily, while ophthalmopathy patients were given high-dose intravenous methylprednisolone. In roughly 6 hyperthyroidism patients, the T-cell repertoires found in thyroid tissue were compared with those found in blood. To explore V-J signatures distinguishing ophthalmopathy from hyperthyroidism, a discovery set of under 110 patients (roughly 44 ophthalmopathy, over 55 stable hyperthyroidism) was enrolled. For independent validation, a separate cohort was made up of fewer than 20 hyperthyroidism patients plus 17 patients who later progressed from hyperthyroidism to ophthalmopathy.

Ophthalmopathy patients were characterized by moderately to severely active disease, a Clinical Activity Score of at least 3, a NOSPECS grade of at least 4, and a disease duration under 3 months. Anyone with other autoimmune diseases, uncontrolled infections, pregnancy or lactation was excluded from the study. Clinical symptoms, serum thyroxine, TRAb, thyroid ultrasound and orbital computed tomography were used for diagnosis. PBMCs were isolated from 10 ml of fresh peripheral blood by Ficoll-Paque density gradient centrifugation. Total RNA was extracted using Trizol reagent, and RNA quality was checked on an Agilent 2100 Bioanalyzer. What the research found in general, with its limitations: Ophthalmopathy was separated from stable hyperthyroidism by the 13-signature model with about 88% sensitivity and around 81% specificity in cross-validation and with 80%/75% in the test set. In validation, the model predicted ophthalmopathy progression with 55% to 71% sensitivity and about 73% specificity; roughly eleven predicted patients were CT-confirmed with GO in a median of roughly 6.8 months. Sample size was not predetermined statistically, and investigators were not blinded to group allocation. Most expanded thyroid clonotypes with a frequency above 0.001 also appeared in blood, which suggests that blood repertoires may reflect the immune response in the thyroid.

For repertoire sequencing, TCR beta CDR3 regions were amplified from RNA transcripts. HTBI primers and the Qiagen OneStep RT-PCR kit were used in a first-round RT-PCR, which was followed by a second-round multiplex PCR, size selection and purification. Sequencing of the libraries was carried out on an Illumina HiSeq2000 in paired-end mode with 100 bp reads. In the authors' own workflow: SOAPnuke was used to process the reads, removing any read that contained adapters or uncalled bases, had a mean Phred below 15, or lacked an exact match to the constant primer or identifier. High-quality paired reads were merged with COPE v1.2.5. Each unique nucleotide sequence was treated as a clonotype, and MiTCR v1.1 was used to align the clonotypes to the IMGT TRB V, D and J references. Analysis was restricted to V-J combinations with a frequency above 0.0001, which covered approximately 99% of repertoires. For each V-J combination, a TCR clonal expansion and chaos score was defined as F50 clonal expansion divided by the chaos observed in the TCRdist matrix. Features were reduced by Welch's t-statistics and random forest to approximately 13 V-J combinations, which fed a naive Bayes classifier. The similarity between thyroid and blood repertoires was quantified using the Morisita-Horn index. TCRdb applied fastp at Q25 and MiXCR to the public reads, then kept only in-frame beta chains. Rows matching on CDR3 protein sequence are summarized as one entry with the most common DNA and genes. These V and J calls rely on TCRdb rather than the paper's analysis. The sample table records 600,000 to 700,000 distinct CDR3 sequences; over 40% of these occur just once. Of the sample, more than 2.5% falls within the top ten clones.

This TCR came from an adult man with Graves' ophthalmopathy. Recombination linked TRBV20-1 to TRBJ2-7; 7 of the junction bases match TRBD1. Sequenced: peripheral blood. The base sequence is TGCAGTGCTCCTCGAACCGGCAGGGGGTGGAAGGAGCAGTACTTC. It translates to CSAPRTGRGWKEQYF.